This T cell receptor (beta chain) derives from a study of shared clonotypes between healthy human individuals. General study points: Between a handful of donors, naive CD4 clonotypes were shared at a level of approximately 5%. Compared with memory subsets, naive subsets generally had larger estimated richness. An expected dependence of interdonor clonotype sharing on sequencing depth was noted.

Germline values: CDR1 MNHEY, CDR2 SVGAGI. V lost 5 bases, J lost 9 bases, and 13 bases lay in between. There are 13 residues in the CDR3. With regard to this clone: The antigen remains unidentified.

Measured with immunoSEQ multiplex PCR; TCRdb has only the in-frame clones, and not every one. Found here are 2 million to 2.5 million clones, around 95% of them singletons; the top ten hold more than 0.1%. The receptor's source is a man younger than 35 in good health. Specimen: naive CD4+ T cells sorted from blood. The subset denotes: CD45RA+ positively selected. The chain uses TRBV6-5 and TRBJ1-4; no reliable D call. The CDR3 DNA sequence: TGTGCCAGCAGTGGCGGGCCCGGTAAAAAACTGTTTTTT. This encodes CASSGGPGKKLFF.